This T cell receptor (beta chain) was retrieved from a study of CD8+CD57+ T cells in acquired aplastic anemia. Germline CDR1 is LNHDA and CDR2 is SQIVND (reference sequence). The length of the CDR3 is 15 residues. Trimming cost V 9 bases and J 2 bases, with 17 bases left between them. Patients chosen for sequencing had shown CD8+CD57+ cell expansion by flow cytometry. TCR beta VDJ and CDR3 profiles were obtained from a genomic DNA template. TCRdb independently ran MiXCR on the reads; one entry per CDR3 protein. The sample has just over 450,000 distinct CDR3 sequences, roughly 34% seen once. The source is a human donor with aplastic anemia. What was sequenced was sorted CD4+, CD8+, or CD8+CD57+ T cells (not recorded which) from PBMCs. This rearrangement joins TRBV19 to TRBJ2-1; a weak D match, TRBD2 (5 bases). CDR3 in amino acids: CASLKKDSPYNEQFF. The CDR3 nucleotides are TGTGCCAGCTTGAAAAAGGACTCCCCCTACAATGAGCAGTTCTTC.